This entry is about one T cell receptor beta chain. The source of the sample is a study of blood T cell repertoires in COVID-19. The authors' processing: Reference gene primer amplification gave nucleated cell count estimates. Sequencing was performed with immunoSEQ multiplex PCR; in TCRdb, only in-frame clones are kept and a portion is missing. The D gene and trimming were derived from the DNA, and the V and J assignments and clone size from that table. The top ten clones hold roughly 2.1% of a sample with about 120,000 clones, about 79% of them seen once. The sample was peripheral blood. This receptor was taken from a man in his sixties or seventies with acute or convalescent COVID-19.

CDR3 protein: CASSPGLASWKEQYF. CDR3 sequence (DNA): TGTGCCAGCAGCCCGGGACTAGCGAGCTGGAAAGAGCAGTACTTC. This chain joins TRBV7-9 and TRBJ2-7, with 10 bases aligning to TRBD2. V lost 5 bases and J lost 7; bases outside the gene matches: 11. The germline gives CDR1 SEHNR, CDR2 FQNEAQ (reference sequence). This CDR3 region has 15 residues. Complete variable domain (other parts from reference TRBV7-9 and TRBJ2-7): DTGVSQNPRHKITKRGQNVTFRCDPISEHNRLYWYRQTLGQGPEFLTYFQNEAQLEKSRLLSDRFSAERPKGSFSTLEIQRTEQGDSAMYLCASSPGLASWKEQYFGPGTRLTVT.